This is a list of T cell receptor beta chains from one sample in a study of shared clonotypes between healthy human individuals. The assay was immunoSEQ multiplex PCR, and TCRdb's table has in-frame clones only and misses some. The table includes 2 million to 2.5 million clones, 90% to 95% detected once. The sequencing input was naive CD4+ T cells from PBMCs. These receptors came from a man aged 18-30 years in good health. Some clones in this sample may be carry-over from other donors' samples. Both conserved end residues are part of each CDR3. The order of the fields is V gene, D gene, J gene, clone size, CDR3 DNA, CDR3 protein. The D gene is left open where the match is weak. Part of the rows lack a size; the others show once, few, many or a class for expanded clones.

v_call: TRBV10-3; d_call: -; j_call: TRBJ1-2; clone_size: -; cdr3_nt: TGTGCCATCAGTGACTACTTTGCGGGCAGGGACTATGGCTACACCTTC; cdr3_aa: CAISDYFAGRDYGYTF
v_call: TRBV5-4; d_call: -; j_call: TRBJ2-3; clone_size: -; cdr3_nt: TGTGCCAGCAGCACATCTCGACGCCGAAGCACAGATACGCAGTATTTT; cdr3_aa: CASSTSRRRSTDTQYF
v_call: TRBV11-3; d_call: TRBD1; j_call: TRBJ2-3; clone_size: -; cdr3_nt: TGTGCCAGCAGCTTAGGGACAGGGCGCACAGATACGCAGTATTTT; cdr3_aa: CASSLGTGRTDTQYF
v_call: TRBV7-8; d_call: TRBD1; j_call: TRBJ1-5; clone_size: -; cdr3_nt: TGTGCCAGCAGCTTAGCGTCTCGAAGGGGGCGGCCATTCAATCAGCCCCAGCATTTT; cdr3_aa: CASSLASRRGRPFNQPQHF
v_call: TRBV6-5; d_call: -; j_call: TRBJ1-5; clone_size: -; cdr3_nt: TGTGCCAGCAGTTACTCCCCTTATAGCAATCAGCCCCAGCATTTT; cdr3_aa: CASSYSPYSNQPQHF
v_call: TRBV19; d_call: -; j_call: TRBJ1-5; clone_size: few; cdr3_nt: TGTGCCAGTAGACCTTGGGCCTACGATCAGCCCCAGCATTTT; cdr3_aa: CASRPWAYDQPQHF
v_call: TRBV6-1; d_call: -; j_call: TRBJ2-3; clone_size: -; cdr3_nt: TGTGCCAGCAAACAGACGGGCAGCACAGATACGCAGTATTTT; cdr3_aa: CASKQTGSTDTQYF
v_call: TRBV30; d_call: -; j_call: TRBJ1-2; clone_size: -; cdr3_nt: TGTGCCTGTCAAGCTAACTATGGCTACACCTTC; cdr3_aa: CACQANYGYTF
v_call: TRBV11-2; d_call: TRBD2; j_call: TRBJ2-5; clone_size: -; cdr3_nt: TGTGCCAGCAGCTCGGCTTTTAGCGGGAGGGCCGAAGGAGAGACCCAGTACTTC; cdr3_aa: CASSSAFSGRAEGETQYF
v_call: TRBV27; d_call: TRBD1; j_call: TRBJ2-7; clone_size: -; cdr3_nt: TGTGCCAGCAGACTGACAACGGGACAGGGGTACGAGCAGTACTTC; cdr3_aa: CASRLTTGQGYEQYF
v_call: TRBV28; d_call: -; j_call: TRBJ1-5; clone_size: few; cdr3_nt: TGTGCCAGCAAGGTCGGCAATCAGCCCCAGCATTTT; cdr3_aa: CASKVGNQPQHF
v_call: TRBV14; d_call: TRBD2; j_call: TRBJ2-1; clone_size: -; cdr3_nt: TGTGCCAGCAGCCAAGATCCATGGAGCGGGAGATCCTACAATGAGCAGTTCTTC; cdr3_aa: CASSQDPWSGRSYNEQFF
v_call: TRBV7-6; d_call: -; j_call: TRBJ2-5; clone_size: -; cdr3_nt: TGTGCCAGCAGCCCTGGGGGGGGACAGGATGTTCGGTCGGAGACCCAGTACTTC; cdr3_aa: CASSPGGGQDVRSETQYF
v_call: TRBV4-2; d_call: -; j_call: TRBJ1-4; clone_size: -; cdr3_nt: TGTGCCAGCAGCCCAGAGGGCCCCGGGAATGAAAAACTGTTTTTT; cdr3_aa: CASSPEGPGNEKLFF
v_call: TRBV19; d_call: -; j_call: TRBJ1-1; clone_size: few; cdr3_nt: TGTGCCAGTAGTATGTCGGGACGGGTGAACACTGAAGCTTTCTTT; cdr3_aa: CASSMSGRVNTEAFF
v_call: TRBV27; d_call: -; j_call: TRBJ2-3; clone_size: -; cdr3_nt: TGTGCCAGCAGTTTTCCCAGCTTCCCAGATACGCAGTATTTT; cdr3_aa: CASSFPSFPDTQYF
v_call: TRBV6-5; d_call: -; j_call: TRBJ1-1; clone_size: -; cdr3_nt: TGTGCCAGCAGTTACCTACCGGGACGCAAAGCTTTCTTT; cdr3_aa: CASSYLPGRKAFF
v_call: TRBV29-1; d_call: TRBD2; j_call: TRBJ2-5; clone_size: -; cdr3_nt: TGCAGCGTTGATGTTGCGGGAGCACAAGAGACCCAGTACTTC; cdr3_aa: CSVDVAGAQETQYF
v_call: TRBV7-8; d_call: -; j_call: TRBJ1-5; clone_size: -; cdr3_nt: TGTGCCAGCAGCCGCACCTCCCTTGGGGGGGGCGGTCAGCCCCAGCATTTT; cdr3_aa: CASSRTSLGGGGQPQHF
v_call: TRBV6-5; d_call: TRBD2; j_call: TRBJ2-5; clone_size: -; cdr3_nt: TGTGCCAGCAGTTACCACTGGGCTAGCGGCCAAGAGACCCAGTACTTC; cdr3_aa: CASSYHWASGQETQYF
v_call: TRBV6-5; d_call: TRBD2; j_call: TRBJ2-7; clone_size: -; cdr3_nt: TGTGCCAGCAGTTCCCGGACTAGCGGGTGGTACGAGCAGTACTTC; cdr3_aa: CASSSRTSGWYEQYF
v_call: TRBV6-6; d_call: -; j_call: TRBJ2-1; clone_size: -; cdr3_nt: TGTGCCAGCAGTTATGGGGGGCTTTCGCAGTTCTTC; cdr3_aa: CASSYGGLSQFF
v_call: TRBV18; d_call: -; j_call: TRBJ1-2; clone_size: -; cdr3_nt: TGTGCCAGCTCACCACCCCTGTTAGCTAACTATGGCTACACCTTC; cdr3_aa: CASSPPLLANYGYTF
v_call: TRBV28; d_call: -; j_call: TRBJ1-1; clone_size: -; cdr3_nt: TGTGCCAGCAGCATCTTCGGACGGGAGAACACTGAAGCTTTCTTT; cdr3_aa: CASSIFGRENTEAFF
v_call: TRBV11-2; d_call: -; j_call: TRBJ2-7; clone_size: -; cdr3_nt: TGTGCCAGCAGCTTAGTTCCCGGGGAAAGATACGAGCAGTACTTC; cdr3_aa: CASSLVPGERYEQYF
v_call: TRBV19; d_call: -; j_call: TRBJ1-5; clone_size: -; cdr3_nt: TGTGCCAGTAGTAAACACAGGGTTAGGAATCTTCAGCCCCAGCATTTT; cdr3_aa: CASSKHRVRNLQPQHF
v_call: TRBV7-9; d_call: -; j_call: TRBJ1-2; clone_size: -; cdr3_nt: TGTGCCAGCAGTTACGACCGCTATGGCTACACCTTC; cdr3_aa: CASSYDRYGYTF
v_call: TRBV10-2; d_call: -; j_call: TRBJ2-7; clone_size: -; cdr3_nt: TGCGCCAGCAGTGAGCGACTAGGTTACGAGCAGTACTTC; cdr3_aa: CASSERLGYEQYF
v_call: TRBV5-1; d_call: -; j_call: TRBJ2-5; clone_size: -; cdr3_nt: TGCGCCAGCAGCTTTGGGCCGTCGGGTGACGGGGAGACCCAGTACTTC; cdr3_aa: CASSFGPSGDGETQYF
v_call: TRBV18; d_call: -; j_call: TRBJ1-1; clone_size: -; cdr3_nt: TGTGCCAGCTCACCTACGATCCTACAGGTCCCATCTGAAGCTTTCTTT; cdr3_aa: CASSPTILQVPSEAFF
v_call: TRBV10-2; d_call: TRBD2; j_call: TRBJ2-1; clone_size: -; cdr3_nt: TGCGCCAGCAGTGGGGGGGGAAGACTAGCGGGAGGACCTAGCTCCTACAATGAGCAGTTCTTC; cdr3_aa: CASSGGGRLAGGPSSYNEQFF
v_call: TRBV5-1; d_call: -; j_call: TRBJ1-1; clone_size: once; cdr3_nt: TGCGCCAGTTCGGTGGGGGAGAACACTGAAGCTTTCTTT; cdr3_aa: CASSVGENTEAFF
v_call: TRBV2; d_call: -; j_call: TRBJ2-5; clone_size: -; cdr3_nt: TGTGCCAGCAACCTAGCCGCCCGTCAAGAGACCCAGTACTTC; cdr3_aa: CASNLAARQETQYF
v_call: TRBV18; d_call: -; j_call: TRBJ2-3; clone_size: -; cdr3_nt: TGTGCCAGCTCACCACCGGAGGGCACAGATACGCAGTATTTT; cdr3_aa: CASSPPEGTDTQYF
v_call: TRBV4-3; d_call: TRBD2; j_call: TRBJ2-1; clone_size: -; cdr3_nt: TGCGCCAGCAGCCACCTCCCCGGGGGGGGTACCTACAATGAGCAGTTCTTC; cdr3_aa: CASSHLPGGGTYNEQFF
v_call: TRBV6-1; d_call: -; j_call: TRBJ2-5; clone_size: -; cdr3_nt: TGTGCCAGCAGTGAGGCGGGCTACCTCCGGGAGACCCAGTACTTC; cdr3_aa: CASSEAGYLRETQYF
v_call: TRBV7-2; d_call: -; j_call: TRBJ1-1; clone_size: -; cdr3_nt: TGTGCCAGCAGCTTAGCCAGGGCGGACACTGAAGCTTTCTTT; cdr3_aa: CASSLARADTEAFF
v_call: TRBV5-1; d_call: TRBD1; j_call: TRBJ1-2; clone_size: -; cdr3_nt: TGCGCCAGCAGCTCGGACAGGGAGACAGGCTACACCTTC; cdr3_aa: CASSSDRETGYTF
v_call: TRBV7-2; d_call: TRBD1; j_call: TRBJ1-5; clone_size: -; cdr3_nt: TGTGCCAGCAGCTTAGCTCCCAGGGGGGTAAATCAGCCCCAGCATTTT; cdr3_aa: CASSLAPRGVNQPQHF
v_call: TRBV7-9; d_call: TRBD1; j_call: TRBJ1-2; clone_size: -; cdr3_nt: TGTGCCAGCAGCCTCGACAGGGGTGGCTACACCTTC; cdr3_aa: CASSLDRGGYTF
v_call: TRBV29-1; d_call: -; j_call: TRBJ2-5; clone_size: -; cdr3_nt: TGCAGCGTCGCCCCAGCGGAGGGGGGGAAGGAGACCCAGTACTTC; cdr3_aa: CSVAPAEGGKETQYF
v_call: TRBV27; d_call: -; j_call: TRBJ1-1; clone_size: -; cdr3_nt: TGTGCCAGCAGCCGCCTGGGGACAAACCCGAACGAAGCTTTCTTT; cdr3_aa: CASSRLGTNPNEAFF
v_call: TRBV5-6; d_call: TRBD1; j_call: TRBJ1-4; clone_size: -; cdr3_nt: TGTGCCAGCAGCTTTATTGGGACAGGGAATGAAAAACTGTTTTTT; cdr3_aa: CASSFIGTGNEKLFF
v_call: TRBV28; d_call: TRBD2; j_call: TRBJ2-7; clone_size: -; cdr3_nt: TGTGCCAGCAGTTTAGCGGGGGTTCCCTACGAGCAGTACTTC; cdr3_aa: CASSLAGVPYEQYF
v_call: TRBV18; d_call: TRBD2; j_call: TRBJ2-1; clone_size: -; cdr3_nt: TGTGCCAGCTCCCCGGGACTAGCGGGAGTTGGTGAGCAGTTCTTC; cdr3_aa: CASSPGLAGVGEQFF
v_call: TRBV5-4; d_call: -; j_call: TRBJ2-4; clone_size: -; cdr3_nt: TGTGCCAGCAGCTCCCCAGGGATAGCCAAAAACATTCAGTACTTC; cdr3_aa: CASSSPGIAKNIQYF
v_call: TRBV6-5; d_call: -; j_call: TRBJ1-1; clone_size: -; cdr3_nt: TGTGCCAGCAGTAATCCGGGAACAGTTCAAGCTTTCTTT; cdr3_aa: CASSNPGTVQAFF
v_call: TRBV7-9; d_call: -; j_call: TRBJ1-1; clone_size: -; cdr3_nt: TGTGCCAGCAGCGGGCCTGAAGCTTTCTTT; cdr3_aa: CASSGPEAFF
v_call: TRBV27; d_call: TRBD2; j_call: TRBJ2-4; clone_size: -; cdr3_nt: TGTGCCAGCAGTTTGACCGGACTAGCGGGAGGGACCAAAAACATTCAGTACTTC; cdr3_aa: CASSLTGLAGGTKNIQYF
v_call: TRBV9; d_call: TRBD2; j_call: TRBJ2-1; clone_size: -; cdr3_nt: TGTGCCAGCAGCGCAAGTTGGACTAGCGGAAATTACAATGAGCAGTTCTTC; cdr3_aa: CASSASWTSGNYNEQFF
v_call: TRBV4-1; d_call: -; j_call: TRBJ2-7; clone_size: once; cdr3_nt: TGCGCCAGCAGCCAAGATTCGGCGGGCAGGACCACGCAGTACTTC; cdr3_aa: CASSQDSAGRTTQYF
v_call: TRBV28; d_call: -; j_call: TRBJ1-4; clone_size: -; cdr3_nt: TGTGCCAGCAGTCTGTCGGGTCTTAATGAAAAACTGTTTTTT; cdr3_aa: CASSLSGLNEKLFF
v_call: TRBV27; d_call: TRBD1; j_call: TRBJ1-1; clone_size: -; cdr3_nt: TGTGCCAGCAGAGTCCGGAGACAGGGACGGAACACTGAAGCTTTCTTT; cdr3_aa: CASRVRRQGRNTEAFF
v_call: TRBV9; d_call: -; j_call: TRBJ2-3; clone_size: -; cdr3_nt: TGTGCCAGCAGCGTCCGATCGAACACAGATACGCAGTATTTT; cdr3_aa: CASSVRSNTDTQYF